This T cell receptor (beta chain) was observed in a study of blood T cell repertoires in COVID-19. The protocol was immunoSEQ multiplex PCR, while the TCRdb copy is restricted to in-frame clones and leaves out a portion. The sample contains around 220,000 clones, 86% of which appear only once. CDR1 and CDR2 (germline): SGHDT, YYEEEE. The CDR3 loop spans 14 amino acids. The trim removed 6 bases at V and 1 base at J, leaving 6 bases unmatched. The rearrangement joins TRBV5-6 to TRBJ1-1; 7 nucleotides agree with TRBD1. The clonotype originates from a woman aged 45 to 65 with COVID-19, enrolled during active disease. Sequencing was done on a sample of peripheral blood. For the CDR3, the DNA is TGTGCCAGCACCCGACAGGGAGAGAACACTGAAGCTTTCTTT. Encoded protein: CASTRQGENTEAFF.